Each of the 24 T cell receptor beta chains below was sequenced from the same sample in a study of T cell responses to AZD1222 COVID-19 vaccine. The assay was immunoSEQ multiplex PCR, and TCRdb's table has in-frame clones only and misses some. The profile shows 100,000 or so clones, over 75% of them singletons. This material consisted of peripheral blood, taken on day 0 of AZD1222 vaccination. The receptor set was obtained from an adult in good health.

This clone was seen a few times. The CDR3 DNA reads TGCAGTGCTACTGACAGGGCGAACACTGAAGCTTTCTTT. Its protein is CSATDRANTEAFF. The chain joins TRBV20-1 to TRBJ1-1; 7 bases agree with TRBD1. Germline V lookup: CDR1 DFQATT, CDR2 SNEGSKA (reference sequence). The length of the CDR3 is 13 residues. The V segment lost 4 bases and the J segment 1 base; nucleotides outside the gene matches: 3.

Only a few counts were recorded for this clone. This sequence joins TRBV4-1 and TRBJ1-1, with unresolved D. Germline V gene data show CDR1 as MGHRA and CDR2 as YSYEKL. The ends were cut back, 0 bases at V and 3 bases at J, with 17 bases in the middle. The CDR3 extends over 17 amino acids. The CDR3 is CASSQDKNWATDTEAFF. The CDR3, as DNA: TGCGCCAGCAGCCAAGATAAGAATTGGGCAACGGACACTGAAGCTTTCTTT.

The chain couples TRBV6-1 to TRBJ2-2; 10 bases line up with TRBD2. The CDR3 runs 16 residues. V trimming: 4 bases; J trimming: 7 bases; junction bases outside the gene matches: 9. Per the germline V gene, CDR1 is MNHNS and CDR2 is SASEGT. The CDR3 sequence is CASSGLAGEPGGELFF. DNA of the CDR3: TGTGCCAGCAGTGGGCTAGCGGGAGAGCCCGGCGGGGAGCTGTTTTTT.

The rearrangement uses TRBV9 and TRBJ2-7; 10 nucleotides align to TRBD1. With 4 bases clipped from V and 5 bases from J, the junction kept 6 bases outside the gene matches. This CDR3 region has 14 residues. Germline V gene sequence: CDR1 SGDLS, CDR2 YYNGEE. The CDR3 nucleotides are TGTGCCAGCAGCTCGTCGGGACAGGGGAACGAGCAGTACTTC. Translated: CASSSSGQGNEQYF.

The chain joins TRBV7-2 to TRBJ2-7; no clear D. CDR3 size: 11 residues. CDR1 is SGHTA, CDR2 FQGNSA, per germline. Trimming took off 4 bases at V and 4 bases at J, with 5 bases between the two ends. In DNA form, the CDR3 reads TGTGCCAGCAGCTACAAATACGAGCAGTACTTC. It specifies CASSYKYEQYF.

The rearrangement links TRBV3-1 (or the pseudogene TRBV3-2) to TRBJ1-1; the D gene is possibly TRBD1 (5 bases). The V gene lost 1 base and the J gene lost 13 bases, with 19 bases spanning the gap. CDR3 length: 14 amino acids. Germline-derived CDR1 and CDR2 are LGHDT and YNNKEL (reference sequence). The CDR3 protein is CASSQGGPLLQSFF. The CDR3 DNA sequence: TGTGCCAGCAGCCAAGGGGGACCTCTCCTCCAAAGTTTCTTT.

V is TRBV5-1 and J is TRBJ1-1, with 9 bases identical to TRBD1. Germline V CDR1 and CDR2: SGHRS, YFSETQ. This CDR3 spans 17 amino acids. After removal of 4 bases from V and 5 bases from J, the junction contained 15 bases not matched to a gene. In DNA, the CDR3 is TGCGCCAGCAGCAGTCTGAGCCAACAGGGGGCATATACTGAAGCTTTCTTT. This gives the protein CASSSLSQQGAYTEAFF.

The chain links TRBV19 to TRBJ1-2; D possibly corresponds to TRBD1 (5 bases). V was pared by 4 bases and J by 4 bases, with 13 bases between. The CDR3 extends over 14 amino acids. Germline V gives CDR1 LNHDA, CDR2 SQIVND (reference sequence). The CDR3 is CASSNSDRTYGYTF. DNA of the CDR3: TGTGCCAGTAGTAATTCTGACAGAACCTATGGCTACACCTTC.

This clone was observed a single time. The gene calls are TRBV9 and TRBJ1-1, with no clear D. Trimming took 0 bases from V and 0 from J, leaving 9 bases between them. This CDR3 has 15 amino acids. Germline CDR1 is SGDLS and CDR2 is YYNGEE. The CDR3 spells CASSVAVGMNTEAFF. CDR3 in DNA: TGTGCCAGCAGCGTAGCGGTGGGTATGAACACTGAAGCTTTCTTT.

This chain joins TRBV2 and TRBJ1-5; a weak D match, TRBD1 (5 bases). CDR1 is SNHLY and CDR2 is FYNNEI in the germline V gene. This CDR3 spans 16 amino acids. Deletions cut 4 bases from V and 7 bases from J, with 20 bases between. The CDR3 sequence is CASSATFWGREQPQHF. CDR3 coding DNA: TGTGCCAGCAGTGCCACGTTTTGGGGGAGGGAACAGCCCCAGCATTTT.

The CDR3 coding sequence is TGCGCCAGCAGCCCTGGTGGACTAGCGGAGAGCTCCTACAATGAGCAGTTCTTC. Protein: CASSPGGLAESSYNEQFF. V is TRBV4-3 and J is TRBJ2-1; TRBD2 agrees at 10 bases. The CDR3 contains 18 residues. Germline CDR1 LGHNA, CDR2 YSLEER. The trim removed 4 bases at V and 0 bases at J, leaving 9 bases unmatched.

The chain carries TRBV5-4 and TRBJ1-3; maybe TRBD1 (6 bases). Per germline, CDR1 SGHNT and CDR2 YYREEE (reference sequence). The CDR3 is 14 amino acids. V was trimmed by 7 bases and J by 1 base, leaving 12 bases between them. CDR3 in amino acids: CASGVQGSGNTIYF. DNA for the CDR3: TGTGCCAGCGGGGTCCAGGGGTCTGGAAACACCATATATTTT.

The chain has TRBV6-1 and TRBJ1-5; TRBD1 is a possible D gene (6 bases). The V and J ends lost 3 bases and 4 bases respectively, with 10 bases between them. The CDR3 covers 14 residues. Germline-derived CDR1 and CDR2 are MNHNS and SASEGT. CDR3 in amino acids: CASSESQGNQPQHF. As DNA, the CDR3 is TGTGCCAGCAGTGAGAGTCAGGGGAATCAGCCCCAGCATTTT.

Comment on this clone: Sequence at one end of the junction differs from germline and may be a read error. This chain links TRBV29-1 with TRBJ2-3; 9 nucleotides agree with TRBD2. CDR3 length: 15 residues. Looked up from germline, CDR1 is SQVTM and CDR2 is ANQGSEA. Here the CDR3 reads CSTIDTGTSKDTQYF. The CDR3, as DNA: TGCAGCACGATCGATACCGGGACTAGCAAAGATACGCAGTATTTT.

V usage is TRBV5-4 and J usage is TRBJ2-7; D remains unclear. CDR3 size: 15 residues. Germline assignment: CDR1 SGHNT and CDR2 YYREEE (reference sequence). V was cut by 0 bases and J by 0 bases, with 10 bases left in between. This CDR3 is CASSLDPIRSYEQYF. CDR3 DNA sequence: TGTGCCAGCAGCTTGGATCCTATCCGCTCCTACGAGCAGTACTTC.

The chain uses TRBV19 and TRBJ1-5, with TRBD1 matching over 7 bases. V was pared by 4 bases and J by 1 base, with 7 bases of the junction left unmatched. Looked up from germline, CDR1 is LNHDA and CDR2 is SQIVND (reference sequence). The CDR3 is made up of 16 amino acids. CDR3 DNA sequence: TGTGCCAGTAGTAGACCGGGACAGCTGAGCAATCAGCCCCAGCATTTT. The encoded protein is CASSRPGQLSNQPQHF.

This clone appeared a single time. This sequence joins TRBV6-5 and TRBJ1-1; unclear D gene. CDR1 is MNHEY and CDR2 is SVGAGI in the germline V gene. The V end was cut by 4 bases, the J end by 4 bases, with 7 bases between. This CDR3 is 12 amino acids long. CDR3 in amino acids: CASSSPGTEAFF. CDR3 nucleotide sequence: TGTGCCAGCAGTTCCCCAGGCACTGAAGCTTTCTTT.

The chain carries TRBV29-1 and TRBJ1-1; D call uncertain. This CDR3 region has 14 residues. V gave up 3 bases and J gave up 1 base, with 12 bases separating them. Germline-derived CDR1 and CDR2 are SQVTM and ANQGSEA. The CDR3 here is CSVEATRSNTEAFF. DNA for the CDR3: TGCAGCGTTGAGGCTACCCGATCGAACACTGAAGCTTTCTTT. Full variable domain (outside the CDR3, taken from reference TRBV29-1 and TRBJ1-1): SAVISQKPSRDICQRGTSLTIQCQVDSQVTMMFWYRQQPGQSLTLIATANQGSEATYESGFVIDKFPISRPNLTFSTLTVSNMSPEDSSIYLCSVEATRSNTEAFFGQGTRLTVV.

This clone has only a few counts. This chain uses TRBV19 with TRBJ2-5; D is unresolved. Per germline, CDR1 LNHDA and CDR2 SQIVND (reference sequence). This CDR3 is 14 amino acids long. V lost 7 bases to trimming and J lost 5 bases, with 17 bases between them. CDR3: CASKSSRRFETQYF. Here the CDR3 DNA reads TGTGCCAGTAAGTCCTCCAGACGTTTCGAGACCCAGTACTTC.

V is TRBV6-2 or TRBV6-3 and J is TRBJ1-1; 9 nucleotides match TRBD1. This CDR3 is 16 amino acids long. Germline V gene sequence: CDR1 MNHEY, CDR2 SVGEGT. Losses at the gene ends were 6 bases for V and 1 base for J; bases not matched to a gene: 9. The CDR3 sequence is CASSKIPGQGNTEAFF. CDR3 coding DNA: TGTGCCAGCAGCAAGATCCCGGGACAGGGGAACACTGAAGCTTTCTTT.

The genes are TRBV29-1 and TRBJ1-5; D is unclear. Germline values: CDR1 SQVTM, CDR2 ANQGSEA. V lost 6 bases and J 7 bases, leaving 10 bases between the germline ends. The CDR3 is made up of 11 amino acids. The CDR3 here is CSVGLDQPQHF. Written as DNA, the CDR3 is TGCAGCGTGGGCCTCGACCAGCCCCAGCATTTT.

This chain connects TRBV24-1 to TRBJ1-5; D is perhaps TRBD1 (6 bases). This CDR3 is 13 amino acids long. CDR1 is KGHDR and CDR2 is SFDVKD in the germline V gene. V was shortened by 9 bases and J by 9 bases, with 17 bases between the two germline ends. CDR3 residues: CATERGPGLPQHF. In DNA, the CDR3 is TGTGCCACCGAACGGGGGCCGGGCCTGCCCCAGCATTTT.

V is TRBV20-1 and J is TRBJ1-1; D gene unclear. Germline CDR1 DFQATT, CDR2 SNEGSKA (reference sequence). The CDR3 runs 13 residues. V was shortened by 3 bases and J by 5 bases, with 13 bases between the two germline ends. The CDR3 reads CSASEGVVTEAFF. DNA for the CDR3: TGCAGTGCTAGTGAGGGCGTGGTAACTGAAGCTTTCTTT.

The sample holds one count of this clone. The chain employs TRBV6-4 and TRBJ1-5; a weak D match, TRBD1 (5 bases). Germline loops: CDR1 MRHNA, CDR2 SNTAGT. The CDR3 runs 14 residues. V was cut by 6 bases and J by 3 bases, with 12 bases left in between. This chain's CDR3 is CASSSTAFNQPQHF. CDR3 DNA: TGTGCCAGCAGCTCGACAGCTTTCAATCAGCCCCAGCATTTT.